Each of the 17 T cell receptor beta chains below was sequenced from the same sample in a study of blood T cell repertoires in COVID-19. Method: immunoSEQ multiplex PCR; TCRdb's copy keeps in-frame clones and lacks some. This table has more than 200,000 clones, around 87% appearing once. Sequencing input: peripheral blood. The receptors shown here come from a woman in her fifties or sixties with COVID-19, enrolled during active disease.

The DNA for the CDR3 is TGTGCCAGCCACTGGCCCCTAGCGGGAGGGATAAAAAGCAATGAGCAGTTCTTC. As protein: CASHWPLAGGIKSNEQFF. V usage is TRBV2 and J usage is TRBJ2-1; TRBD2 aligns across 12 bases. The CDR3 length is 18 residues. V lost 8 bases, J lost 6 bases, and 17 bases stayed unmatched. Germline CDR1 and CDR2: SNHLY and FYNNEI.

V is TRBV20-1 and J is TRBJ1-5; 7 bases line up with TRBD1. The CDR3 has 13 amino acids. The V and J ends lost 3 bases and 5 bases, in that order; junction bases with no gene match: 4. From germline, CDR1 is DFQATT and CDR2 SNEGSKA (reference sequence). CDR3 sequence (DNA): TGCAGTGCTAGTGCAGGGGGAGATCAGCCCCAGCATTTT. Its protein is CSASAGGDQPQHF.

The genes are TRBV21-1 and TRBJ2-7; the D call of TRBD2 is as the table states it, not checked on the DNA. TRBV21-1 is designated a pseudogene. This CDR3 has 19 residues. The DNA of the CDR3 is TGTGCCAGCAGCAAAGCTCGACTAGCGGGAGGGCCATACTCCTACGAGCAGTACTTC. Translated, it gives CASSKARLAGGPYSYEQYF.

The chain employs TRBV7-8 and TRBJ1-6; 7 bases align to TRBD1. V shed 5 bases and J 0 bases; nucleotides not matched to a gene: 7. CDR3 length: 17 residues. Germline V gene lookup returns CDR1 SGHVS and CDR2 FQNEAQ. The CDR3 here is CASSPTDRSSYNSPLHF. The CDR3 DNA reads TGTGCCAGCAGCCCGACGGACAGGAGCTCCTATAATTCACCCCTCCACTTT.

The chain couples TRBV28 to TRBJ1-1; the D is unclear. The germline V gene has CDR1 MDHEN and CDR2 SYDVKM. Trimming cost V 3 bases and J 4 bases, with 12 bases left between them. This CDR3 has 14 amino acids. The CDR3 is CASSFHRGGTEAFF. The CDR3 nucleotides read TGTGCCAGCAGTTTCCACCGGGGAGGCACTGAAGCTTTCTTT.

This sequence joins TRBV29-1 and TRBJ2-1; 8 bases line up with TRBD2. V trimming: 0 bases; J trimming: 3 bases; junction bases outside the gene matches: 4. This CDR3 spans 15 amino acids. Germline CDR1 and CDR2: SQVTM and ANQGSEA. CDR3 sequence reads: CSVEERLAGYNEQFF. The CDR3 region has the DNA TGCAGCGTTGAAGAGCGTCTAGCGGGCTACAATGAGCAGTTCTTC.

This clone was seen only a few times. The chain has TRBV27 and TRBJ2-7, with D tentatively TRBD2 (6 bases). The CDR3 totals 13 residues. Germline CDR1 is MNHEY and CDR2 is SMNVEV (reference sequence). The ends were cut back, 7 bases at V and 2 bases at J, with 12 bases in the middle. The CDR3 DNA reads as TGTGCCAGCACCGGGACTCTTCCCTACGAGCAGTACTTC. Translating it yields CASTGTLPYEQYF.

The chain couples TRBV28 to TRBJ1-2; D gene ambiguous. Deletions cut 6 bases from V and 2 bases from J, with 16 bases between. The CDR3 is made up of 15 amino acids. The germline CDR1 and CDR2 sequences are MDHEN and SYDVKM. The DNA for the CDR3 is TGTGCCAGCAGCCCTGTCGGAGGGTCCAACTATGGCTACACCTTC. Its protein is CASSPVGGSNYGYTF.

The CDR3 DNA reads as TGTGCCAGCAGCTTAGATTCCTCTAAGTTAGAGACCCAGTACTTC. Translated, it gives CASSLDSSKLETQYF. The chain joins TRBV7-2 to TRBJ2-5, with D unclear. Germline V CDR1 and CDR2: SGHTA, FQGNSA. Trimming took off 1 base at V and 4 bases at J, with 13 bases between the two ends. The CDR3 is 15 residues long.

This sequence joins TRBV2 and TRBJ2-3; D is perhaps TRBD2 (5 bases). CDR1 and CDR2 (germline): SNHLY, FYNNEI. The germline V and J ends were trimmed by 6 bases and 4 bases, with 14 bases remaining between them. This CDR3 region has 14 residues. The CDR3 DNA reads TGTGCCAGCAGAAAACTAGTCGAGCCAGATACGCAGTATTTT. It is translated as CASRKLVEPDTQYF.

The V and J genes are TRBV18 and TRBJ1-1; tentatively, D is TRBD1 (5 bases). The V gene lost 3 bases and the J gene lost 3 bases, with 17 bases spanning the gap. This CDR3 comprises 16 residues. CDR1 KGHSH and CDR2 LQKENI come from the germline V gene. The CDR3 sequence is CASSPPGLGGDTEAFF. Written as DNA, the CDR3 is TGTGCCAGCTCACCCCCCGGTTTGGGGGGGGACACTGAAGCTTTCTTT.

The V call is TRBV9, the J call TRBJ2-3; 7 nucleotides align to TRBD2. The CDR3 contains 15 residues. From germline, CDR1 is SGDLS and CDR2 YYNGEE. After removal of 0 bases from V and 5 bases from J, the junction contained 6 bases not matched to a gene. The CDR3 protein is CASSVEAGEGDTQYF. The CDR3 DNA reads TGTGCCAGCAGCGTAGAGGCGGGGGAGGGAGATACGCAGTATTTT.

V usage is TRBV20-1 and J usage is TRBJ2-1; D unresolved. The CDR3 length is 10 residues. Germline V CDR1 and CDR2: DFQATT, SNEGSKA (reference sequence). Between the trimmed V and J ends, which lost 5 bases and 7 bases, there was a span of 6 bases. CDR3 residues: CSAEHNEQFF. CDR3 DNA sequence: TGCAGTGCTGAGCATAATGAGCAGTTCTTC.

CDR3 residues: CASRLITGPVNSGYTF. For the CDR3, the DNA is TGCGCCAGCAGGCTAATAACAGGGCCGGTTAATAGCGGCTACACCTTC. The J gene is TRBJ1-2, the V gene TRBV4-3, with D perhaps TRBD1 (6 bases). This CDR3 comprises 16 residues. Per germline, CDR1 LGHNA and CDR2 YSLEER. V gave up 6 bases and J gave up 8 bases, with 25 bases separating them.

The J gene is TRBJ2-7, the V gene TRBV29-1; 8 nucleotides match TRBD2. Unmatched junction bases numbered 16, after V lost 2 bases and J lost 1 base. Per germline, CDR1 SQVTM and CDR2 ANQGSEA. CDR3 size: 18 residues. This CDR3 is CSVEYQRESNKTSYEQYF. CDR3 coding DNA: TGCAGCGTTGAATACCAGCGGGAGTCGAATAAAACGTCCTACGAGCAGTACTTC.

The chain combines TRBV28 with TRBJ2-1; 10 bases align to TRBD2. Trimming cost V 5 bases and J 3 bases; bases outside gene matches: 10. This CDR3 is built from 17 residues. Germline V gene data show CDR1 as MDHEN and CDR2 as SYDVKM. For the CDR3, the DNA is TGTGCCAGCAGTGCTACTAGCGGGGCCTATTTCTACAATGAGCAGTTCTTC. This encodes CASSATSGAYFYNEQFF.

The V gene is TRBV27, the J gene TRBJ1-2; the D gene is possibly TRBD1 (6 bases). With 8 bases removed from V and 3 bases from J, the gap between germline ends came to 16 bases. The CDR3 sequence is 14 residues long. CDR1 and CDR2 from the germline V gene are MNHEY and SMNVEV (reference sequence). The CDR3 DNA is TGTGCCAGCCGTCAGTCCGGGACACACTATGGCTACACCTTC. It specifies CASRQSGTHYGYTF.